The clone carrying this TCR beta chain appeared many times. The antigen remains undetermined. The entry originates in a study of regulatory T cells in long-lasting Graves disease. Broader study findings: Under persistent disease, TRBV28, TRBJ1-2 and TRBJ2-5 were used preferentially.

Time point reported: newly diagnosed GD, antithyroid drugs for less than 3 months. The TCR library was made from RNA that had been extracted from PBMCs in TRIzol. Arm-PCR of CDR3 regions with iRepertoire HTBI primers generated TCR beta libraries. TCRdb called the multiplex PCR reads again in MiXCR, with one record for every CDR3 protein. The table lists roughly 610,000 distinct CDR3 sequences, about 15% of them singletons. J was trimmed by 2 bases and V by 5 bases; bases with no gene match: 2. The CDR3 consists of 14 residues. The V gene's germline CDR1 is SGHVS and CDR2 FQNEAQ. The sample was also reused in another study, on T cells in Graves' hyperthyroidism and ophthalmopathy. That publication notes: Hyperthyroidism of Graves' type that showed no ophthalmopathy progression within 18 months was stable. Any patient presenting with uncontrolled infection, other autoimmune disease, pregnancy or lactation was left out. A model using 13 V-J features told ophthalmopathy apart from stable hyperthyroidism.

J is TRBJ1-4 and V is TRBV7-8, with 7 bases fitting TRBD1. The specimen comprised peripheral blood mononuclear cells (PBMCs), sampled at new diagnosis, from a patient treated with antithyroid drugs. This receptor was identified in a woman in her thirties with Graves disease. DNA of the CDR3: TGTGCCAGCAGCAGGGGGCGTACTAATGAAAAACTGTTTTTT. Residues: CASSRGRTNEKLFF.